The TCR beta chain under discussion was sequenced for a study of CD8+ T cells in alopecia areata. As to treatment: oral pan-JAK inhibitor, 5-10 mg twice daily. The table lists this clone with a count of one. Isolated RNA was reverse transcribed into cDNA used as the sequencing template. Sequenced by immunoSEQ multiplex PCR; TCRdb stores in-frame clones only, minus some. Of about 110,000 clones detected, around 83% appear once; the ten largest clones hold over 20%. The receptor was derived from a human donor with alopecia areata. Source: CD8+ T cells sorted from blood, taken at week 24, from a patient treated with tofacitinib.

The CDR3 sequence: CASSLGYGSTDTQYF. CDR3 in DNA: TGTGCCAGCAGCTTAGGTTACGGAAGCACAGATACGCAGTATTTT. The chain couples TRBV7-6 to TRBJ2-3, with unresolved D. Germline V gives CDR1 SGHVS, CDR2 FNYEAQ. V was shortened by 1 base and J by 0 bases, with 8 bases between the two germline ends. The CDR3 covers 15 residues. Full variable domain (remainder filled in from reference TRBV7-6 and TRBJ2-3): GAGVSQSPRYKVTKRGQDVALRCDPISGHVSLYWYRQALGQGPEFLTYFNYEAQQDKSGLPNDRFSAERPEGSISTLTIQRTEQRDSAMYRCASSLGYGSTDTQYFGPGTRLTVL.